Below, 22 T cell receptor beta chains from the same sample are listed, as sequenced in a study of T cells in Graves' hyperthyroidism and ophthalmopathy. Amplification of TCR beta CDR3 regions used RNA as the template. A set of HTBI primers served as the primers for a first-round RT-PCR of the TCR CDR3. One entry per CDR3 protein results from TCRdb running MiXCR on the multiplex PCR reads. The sample lists around 720,000 distinct CDR3 sequences, under 45% occurring once. The sequencing sample was made of blood. Receptor source: a woman in her thirties or forties with Graves' hyperthyroidism.

The CDR3 reads CASSFYVGTDEAFF. The CDR3 bases are TGTGCCAGCAGTTTTTATGTGGGGACAGATGAAGCTTTCTTT. The rearrangement joins TRBV12-3 or TRBV12-4 to TRBJ1-1; 7 bases map to TRBD1. This CDR3 is 14 amino acids long. Losses at the gene ends were 3 bases for V and 7 bases for J; bases not matched to a gene: 8.

This clonotype was found many times. The gene calls are TRBV5-8 and TRBJ1-1, with D possibly TRBD1 on 5 matching bases. CDR1 and CDR2 (germline): SGHTS, YDEGEE. The V gene lost 7 bases and the J gene lost 3 bases, with 16 bases spanning the gap. This CDR3 has 14 residues. This CDR3 is CASPLRRGDTEAFF. As DNA, the CDR3 is TGTGCCAGCCCCCTGCGGCGGGGGGACACTGAAGCTTTCTTT.

This clonotype showed up just a few times. The chain recombines TRBV4-3 with TRBJ1-5; tentatively, D is TRBD1 (6 bases). The germline V and J ends were trimmed by 4 bases and 2 bases, with 12 bases remaining between them. The germline gives CDR1 LGHNA, CDR2 YSLEER. The CDR3 is 15 amino acids. CDR3 sequence (DNA): TGCGCCAGCAGCCGGACAGCCGGTGGCAATCAGCCCCAGCATTTT. As protein: CASSRTAGGNQPQHF.

CDR3 nucleotides: TGTGCCAGCAGTTTATTTGGAGTCTCCGGGCATGGCTACACCTTC. Translation gives CASSLFGVSGHGYTF. The chain links TRBV12-3 or TRBV12-4 to TRBJ1-2; D remains ambiguous. The CDR3 sequence is 15 residues long. V shed 2 bases and J shed 6 bases, with 16 bases lying between them.

The chain recombines TRBV7-9 with TRBJ2-7, with 9 bases aligning to TRBD1. CDR3 length equals 15 residues. The ends lost 3 bases at V and 4 bases at J; junction bases unmatched: 7. The V gene's germline CDR1 is SEHNR and CDR2 FQNEAQ (reference sequence). The CDR3 loop is CASSLLTGGGYEQYF. The DNA of the CDR3 is TGTGCCAGCAGCTTGCTAACAGGGGGCGGGTACGAGCAGTACTTC.

The rearrangement joins TRBV7-3 to TRBJ2-7, with a weak D call TRBD1 (6 bases). Gene TRBJ2-1 matches the end of the DNA better, so the J call may be wrong. Germline V gene data show CDR1 as SGHTA and CDR2 as FQGTGA. The CDR3 is 14 residues long. CDR3 DNA sequence: TGTGCCAGCAGCTTCGGGACAAACTACAATGAGCAGTTCTTC. This encodes CASSFGTNYNEQFF.

On this clonotype: This may arise from a read error, as a much more abundant clone is one base away. V is TRBV29-1 and J is TRBJ1-1; 9 bases agree with TRBD1. This CDR3 comprises 14 residues. In germline, CDR1 is SQVTM, CDR2 ANQGSEA. CDR3 region: CGVVPGQGVSEAFF. CDR3 DNA: TGCGGCGTTGTTCCGGGACAGGGAGTTTCTGAAGCTTTCTTT.

This chain uses TRBV15 with TRBJ2-3; 7 bases fit TRBD2. CDR1 LNHNV and CDR2 YYDKDF come from the germline V gene (reference sequence). The ends lost 0 bases at V and 7 bases at J; junction bases unmatched: 1. CDR3 length: 13 residues. CDR3 sequence reads: CATSRDGRNTQYF. Here the CDR3 DNA reads TGTGCCACCAGCAGAGACGGGAGGAATACGCAGTATTTT.

This clonotype was seen ten or more times. This chain uses TRBV6-5 with TRBJ2-2; D perhaps matches TRBD1 (6 bases). Germline values: CDR1 MNHEY, CDR2 SVGAGI. Trimming cost V 6 bases and J 4 bases, with 9 bases left between them. CDR3 length: 13 amino acids. CDR3 in amino acids: CASRRTVTGELFF. CDR3 bases: TGTGCCAGCAGAAGGACAGTCACCGGGGAGCTGTTTTTT.

DNA for the CDR3: TGTGCCAGCAGGGCCACGGGAGCAACTAATGAAAAACTGTTTTTT. Amino acids: CASRATGATNEKLFF. This chain uses TRBV2 with TRBJ1-4; no clear D gene. V was pared by 6 bases and J by 0 bases, with 11 bases between. The CDR3 has 15 residues. CDR1 SNHLY and CDR2 FYNNEI come from the germline V gene.

CDR3 in DNA: TGCGCCAGCAGCGCTCGACAGGAGCCATACGAGCAGTACTTC. It codes for CASSARQEPYEQYF. This sequence joins TRBV5-1 and TRBJ2-7, with D maybe TRBD1 (6 bases). This CDR3 has 14 amino acids. Trimming removed 4 bases at V and 4 bases at J, with 15 bases between. Per the germline V gene, CDR1 is SGHRS and CDR2 is YFSETQ.

The chain joins TRBV15 to TRBJ1-5, with D possibly TRBD1 on 6 matching bases. V lost 7 bases and J lost 7, with 17 bases in between. The CDR3 has 14 residues. Germline-derived CDR1 and CDR2 are LNHNV and YYDKDF (reference sequence). CDR3: CATNAPGGHQPQHF. The CDR3 DNA reads TGTGCCACCAACGCCCCCGGGGGGCACCAGCCCCAGCATTTT. The variable domain in full, with the rest retrieved from reference TRBV15 and TRBJ1-5, is DAMVIQNPRYQVTQFGKPVTLSCSQTLNHNVMYWYQQKSSQAPKLLFHYYDKDFNNEADTPDNFQSRRPNTSFCFLDIRSPGLGDTAMYLCATNAPGGHQPQHFGDGTRLSIL.

This clonotype was recorded a few times. The V gene is TRBV25-1, the J gene TRBJ2-1, with 10 bases matching TRBD2. The trim removed 2 bases at V and 8 bases at J, leaving 9 bases unmatched. The CDR3 consists of 16 residues. CDR1 and CDR2 (germline): MGHDK, SYGVNS. The DNA of the CDR3 is TGTGCCAGCAGTGAAGATAGACTAGCGGGCCTCGATGAGCAGTTCTTC. It translates to CASSEDRLAGLDEQFF. The whole variable domain, remainder taken from reference TRBV25-1 and TRBJ2-1, is EADIYQTPRYLVIGTGKKITLECSQTMGHDKMYWYQQDPGMELHLIHYSYGVNSTEKGDLSSESTVSRIRTEHFPLTLESARPSHTSQYLCASSEDRLAGLDEQFFGPGTRLTVL.

The chain recombines TRBV10-1 with TRBJ1-5; D ambiguous. Per germline, CDR1 WNHNN and CDR2 SYGVQD (reference sequence). Trimming took off 10 bases at V and 3 bases at J, with 13 bases between the two ends. The CDR3 covers 13 residues. The CDR3 protein is CAIPKAYNQPQHF. The CDR3 nucleotides are TGCGCCATCCCAAAGGCCTACAATCAGCCCCAGCATTTT.

The rearrangement uses TRBV6-7 and TRBJ2-7; 7 bases fit TRBD2. TRBV6-7 is an open reading frame whose function is uncertain. V lost 9 bases, J lost 11 bases, and 10 bases stayed unmatched. This CDR3 has 11 amino acids. This chain's CDR3 is CARPTGGSEYF. CDR3 nucleotides: TGTGCCAGACCCACAGGCGGGAGCGAGTACTTC.

V and J are TRBV3-1 and TRBJ2-5; D not certain. The CDR3 sequence is 13 residues long. Germline assignment: CDR1 LGHDT and CDR2 YNNKEL (reference sequence). Deletions cut 0 bases from V and 10 bases from J, with 12 bases between. CDR3 DNA sequence: TGTGCCAGCAGCCAAGATCACGGACCCAACCAGTACTTC. Its translation: CASSQDHGPNQYF.

Comments on this clonotype: The CDR3 ends on some other residue instead of the conserved phenylalanine or tryptophan, so this is likely a read error. The rearrangement uses TRBV7-9 and TRBJ2-2; 10 nucleotides agree with TRBD1. The V gene end was trimmed by 4 bases and the J gene end by 1 base; junction bases not matched to a gene: 3. The CDR3 totals 16 residues. CDR1 SEHNR and CDR2 FQNEAQ come from the germline V gene (reference sequence). CDR3 sequence: CASSSRDRGNTGELFS. CDR3 in DNA: TGTGCCAGCAGCTCCAGGGACAGGGGGAACACCGGGGAGCTGTTTTCT.

In this sample, this clonotype turned up many times. The chain couples TRBV7-9 to TRBJ2-7; weak D call: TRBD2 (6 bases). CDR1 and CDR2 from the germline V gene are SEHNR and FQNEAQ (reference sequence). Trimming cost V 1 base and J 4 bases, with 14 bases left between them. CDR3 size: 15 residues. The CDR3 reads CASSLGLVGGYEQYF. DNA of the CDR3: TGTGCCAGCAGCTTAGGATTAGTAGGAGGGTACGAGCAGTACTTC.

In this sample, this clonotype turned up a few times. This chain links TRBV4-2 with TRBJ1-6; D uncertain. The CDR3 contains 15 residues. Trimming left V 0 bases short and J 11 bases short, with 14 bases between. The germline CDR1 and CDR2 sequences are LGHNA and YNFKEQ. As DNA, the CDR3 is TGTGCCAGCAGCCAAGATTTGGCAGAAAAGACACCCCTCCACTTT. Protein product: CASSQDLAEKTPLHF.

The chain uses TRBV4-1 and TRBJ1-2, with TRBD1 identical over 11 bases. The CDR3 covers 15 residues. Germline CDR1 MGHRA, CDR2 YSYEKL. Trimming at V came to 4 bases and at J to 3 bases, leaving 4 bases not matched to a gene. The CDR3 sequence: CASSPGTGGHYGYTF. CDR3 nucleotide sequence: TGCGCCAGCAGCCCGGGGACAGGGGGTCACTATGGCTACACCTTC.

This clonotype was seen ten or more times. V gene TRBV7-2 combines with J gene TRBJ2-7, with D maybe TRBD2 (5 bases). This CDR3 has 15 amino acids. Looked up from germline, CDR1 is SGHTA and CDR2 is FQGNSA. The ends were cut back, 5 bases at V and 6 bases at J, with 20 bases in the middle. CDR3: CASSPTGRIRGEQYF. The CDR3 DNA reads as TGTGCCAGCAGCCCGACCGGACGGATTCGGGGCGAGCAGTACTTC.

The chain joins TRBV19 to TRBJ1-1; weak D call: TRBD1 (6 bases). This CDR3 spans 14 amino acids. Germline loops: CDR1 LNHDA, CDR2 SQIVND (reference sequence). Trimming left V 11 bases short and J 5 bases short, with 21 bases between. CDR3 nucleotide sequence: TGTGCCTGGAGTGTATCAGGGGTAGGAACTGAAGCTTTCTTT. Its translation: CAWSVSGVGTEAFF.